One and the same sample provided the 2 T cell receptor beta chains below, sequenced in a study of control samples from healthy donors and cancer patients (dated by TCRdb to 2018 to 2020). The library relied on the immunoSEQ multiplex PCR assay. Here the immuneACCESS table is served through TCRdb, limited to in-frame sequences with V and J called. Missing clones are a known gap in these copies; in checked studies unresolved V genes cover under half, and the rest lacks a known reason. The sample table holds about 100,000 clones, of which 70% to 90% were seen once. The ten largest account for approximately 20% of the sample. The sequenced sample was blood. The receptors stem from a man aged 30-40 years in good health.

The V gene is TRBV14, the J gene TRBJ2-3; D might be TRBD2 (6 bases). Trimming stripped 8 bases from V and 2 bases from J, with 11 bases between. The CDR3 spans 13 residues. The germline CDR1 and CDR2 sequences are SGHDN and FVKESK. The CDR3, as DNA: TGTGCCAGCTCGGGACTCCCCACAGATACGCAGTATTTT. This translates into CASSGLPTDTQYF.

The chain is built from TRBV5-1 and TRBJ1-3; D gene unclear. The CDR3 covers 14 residues. Germline-derived CDR1 and CDR2 are SGHRS and YFSETQ. V was trimmed by 4 bases and J by 3 bases, leaving 11 bases between them. As DNA, the CDR3 is TGCGCCAGCAGCGCCCTGGGCAGTGGAAACACCATATATTTT. This sequence encodes CASSALGSGNTIYF.